This T cell receptor beta chain was obtained from a study of blood T cell repertoires in COVID-19. For the study at large: Donors in the United States, Italy and Spain gave samples during acute or convalescent COVID-19.

The CDR3 has 18 amino acids. The V end lost 6 bases, the J end lost 3 bases, and 26 bases lay between the germline ends. The germline V gene encodes CDR1 SGHTS and CDR2 YDEGEE. Original data processing: Reference gene primers were amplified, and this amplification served to estimate nucleated cell counts. TCRdb keeps only in-frame clones here, not all; method: immunoSEQ multiplex PCR. Clone size and V and J calls were adopted from that table, with D and trimming inferred from the DNA. The sample carries about 220,000 clones, 84% recorded once. The chain joins TRBV5-8 to TRBJ2-3; tentative D call: TRBD1 (7 bases). Source material: peripheral blood. This TCR derives from a woman between 55 and 75 years old who had recovered from COVID-19. CDR3 DNA: TGTGCCAGCACCCGGACAGGTCGCAAGGGGGGCTTGACAGATACGCAGTATTTT. It translates to CASTRTGRKGGLTDTQYF. Full variable domain (remainder filled in from reference TRBV5-8 and TRBJ2-3): EAGVTQSPTHLIKTRGQQATLRCSPISGHTSVYWYQQALGLGLQFLLWYDEGEERNRGNFPPRFSGRQFPNYSSELNVNALELEDSALYLCASTRTGRKGGLTDTQYFGPGTRLTVL.